Below, 10 T cell receptor beta chains from the same sample are listed, as sequenced in a study of blood T cells in healthy people across ages. A second PCR, run for roughly 6 to 11 cycles, used a sample-barcoded 5' primer plus a J-beta primer mix. MiXCR, run by TCRdb on the 5' RACE reads, gives a single entry per CDR3 protein. The data contain under 2,000,000 distinct CDR3 sequences, about 50% of them singletons. Source material: blood. These TCRs come from a woman aged 40 to 50 in good health.

The genes are TRBV28 and TRBJ1-2; TRBD1 matches 7 bases. In germline, CDR1 is MDHEN, CDR2 SYDVKM. The V gene end was trimmed by 4 bases and the J gene end by 6 bases; junction bases not matched to a gene: 11. This CDR3 has 15 amino acids. The CDR3 bases are TGTGCCAGCAGTTCCTCCGCGACAGGGACCCATGGCTACACCTTC. The encoded protein is CASSSSATGTHGYTF.

The genes are TRBV12-3 or TRBV12-4 and TRBJ2-4; D uncertain. There are 17 residues in the CDR3. V was shortened by 0 bases and J by 0 bases, with 12 bases between the two germline ends. The CDR3 loop reads CASSLALSKLAKNIQYF. CDR3 nucleotide sequence: TGTGCCAGCAGTTTAGCGCTTTCCAAGCTAGCCAAAAACATTCAGTACTTC.

The chain has TRBV9 and TRBJ1-2; TRBD1 is a possible D gene (5 bases). The CDR3 is 19 amino acids. V was trimmed by 0 bases and J by 4 bases, leaving 25 bases between them. Germline CDR1 is SGDLS and CDR2 is YYNGEE. The CDR3 DNA sequence: TGTGCCAGCAGCGTAGCCCGATCCGGTCCGGGGCCTAACCTCTATGGCTACACCTTC. It is translated as CASSVARSGPGPNLYGYTF.

The V gene is TRBV24-1, the J gene TRBJ1-5; 9 bases are a match to TRBD1. This CDR3 contains 14 residues. Per the germline V gene, CDR1 is KGHDR and CDR2 is SFDVKD. With 8 bases clipped from V and 1 base from J, the junction kept 2 bases outside the gene matches. CDR3 sequence (DNA): TGTGCCACCAAGGGACAGGGAAGCAATCAGCCCCAGCATTTT. It yields the protein CATKGQGSNQPQHF.

This clonotype occurred many times. The J gene is TRBJ1-2, the V gene TRBV7-2, with TRBD1 identical over 7 bases. In germline, CDR1 is SGHTA, CDR2 FQGNSA. V lost 5 bases and J lost 4; bases outside the gene matches: 4. This CDR3 has 13 residues. Here the CDR3 reads CASSPDRVYGYTF. CDR3 bases: TGTGCCAGCAGCCCCGACAGGGTCTATGGCTACACCTTC.

The J gene is TRBJ2-5, the V gene TRBV20-1; possibly TRBD1 or TRBD2 for D (5 bases each). This CDR3 has 13 residues. Germline V gives CDR1 DFQATT, CDR2 SNEGSKA (reference sequence). Trimming left V 0 bases short and J 7 bases short, with 12 bases between. CDR3 sequence: CSARDGAGRTQYF. The CDR3 region has the DNA TGCAGTGCTAGAGATGGGGCAGGGAGGACCCAGTACTTC.

The chain recombines TRBV12-3 or TRBV12-4 with TRBJ2-1; D is undetermined. The end of the DNA fits TRBJ2-7 better, so the J call may be wrong. The CDR3 runs 15 residues. The CDR3 loop reads CASSLRRQAYNEQYF. In DNA, the CDR3 is TGTGCCAGCAGTTTACGGCGTCAGGCCTACAATGAGCAGTACTTC.

This clonotype was seen a single time. The chain employs TRBV7-2 and TRBJ1-1; no firm D call. Trimming stripped 4 bases from V and 1 base from J, with 10 bases between. There are 14 residues in the CDR3. Germline CDR1 reads SGHTA; CDR2 reads FQGNSA. The CDR3 sequence: CASSSAMANTEAFF. CDR3 coding DNA: TGTGCCAGCAGCTCCGCCATGGCGAACACTGAAGCTTTCTTT.

This sequence joins TRBV15 and TRBJ2-5; TRBD2 matches at 10 bases. The J segment lost 2 bases and the V segment lost 5 bases, leaving 14 bases of the junction unmatched. The CDR3 runs 18 residues. Germline V lookup: CDR1 LNHNV, CDR2 YYDKDF (reference sequence). The CDR3 DNA follows: TGTGCCACCAGCGGAGCACGCTTACTAGCGGGGCGGCAAGAGACCCAGTACTTC. Translating gives CATSGARLLAGRQETQYF. The full variable domain, with the rest looked up from reference TRBV15 and TRBJ2-5, is DAMVIQNPRYQVTQFGKPVTLSCSQTLNHNVMYWYQQKSSQAPKLLFHYYDKDFNNEADTPDNFQSRRPNTSFCFLDIRSPGLGDTAMYLCATSGARLLAGRQETQYFGPGTRLLVL.

The sample holds one count of this clonotype. The rearrangement links TRBV2 to TRBJ1-2; 10 bases fit TRBD1. The CDR3 length is 13 residues. V shed 6 bases, J shed 7 bases, and the junction held 5 bases outside the gene matches. CDR1 is SNHLY and CDR2 is FYNNEI in the germline V gene. The CDR3 DNA reads as TGTGCCAGCAGCGGCGACAGGGGGCCTGGCTACACCTTC. As protein: CASSGDRGPGYTF.